The TCR beta chain described here comes from a study of T cell repertoires in cytomegalovirus infection. Background on the study: Selection of CMV epitopes for the study included recently identified HLA-C-restricted and well-studied HLA-B-restricted ones. Findings and limits, study-wide: Of the TCR beta families, the public ones yielded a cumulative frequency that identified carriers of CMV plus the relevant HLA.

This clonotype has only a few counts. Its antigen is unidentified. TCRdb independently ran MiXCR on the reads; one entry per CDR3 protein. The data hold 570,000 or so distinct CDR3 sequences, with 40% observed a single time. CDR1 is LNHDA, CDR2 SQIVND, per germline (reference sequence). This CDR3 spans 12 amino acids. V lost 5 bases and J lost 6, with 7 bases in between. This clonotype originated in a human donor in good health (CMV status not recorded). Some clones in this sample may be carry-over from other donors' samples. The V gene is TRBV19, the J gene TRBJ2-2; D ambiguous. This material consisted of cultured PBMCs, taken from culture after CMV antigen stimulation. CDR3 DNA sequence: TGTGCCAGTAGTGGGTTGGCCGGGGAGCTGTTTTTT. Its translation: CASSGLAGELFF. Full variable domain (rest looked up from reference TRBV19 and TRBJ2-2): DGGITQSPKYLFRKEGQNVTLSCEQNLNHDAMYWYRQDPGQGLRLIYYSQIVNDFQKGDIAEGYSVSREKKESFPLTVTSAQKNPTAFYLCASSGLAGELFFGEGSRLTVL.